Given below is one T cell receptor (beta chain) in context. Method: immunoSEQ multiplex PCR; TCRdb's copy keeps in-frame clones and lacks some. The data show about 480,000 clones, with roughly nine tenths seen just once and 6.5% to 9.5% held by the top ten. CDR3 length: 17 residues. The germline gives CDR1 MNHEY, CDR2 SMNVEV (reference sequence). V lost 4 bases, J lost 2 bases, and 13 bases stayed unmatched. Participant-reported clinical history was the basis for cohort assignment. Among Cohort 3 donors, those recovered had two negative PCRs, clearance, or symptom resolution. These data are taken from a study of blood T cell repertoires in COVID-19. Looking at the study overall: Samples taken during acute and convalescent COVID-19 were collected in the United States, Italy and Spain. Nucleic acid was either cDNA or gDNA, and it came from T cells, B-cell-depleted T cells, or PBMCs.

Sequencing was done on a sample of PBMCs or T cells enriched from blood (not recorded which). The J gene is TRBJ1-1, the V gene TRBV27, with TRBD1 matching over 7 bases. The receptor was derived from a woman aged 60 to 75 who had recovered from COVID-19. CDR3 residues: CASSYSQTWDRNTEAFF. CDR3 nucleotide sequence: TGTGCCAGCAGTTACTCCCAAACCTGGGACAGAAACACTGAAGCTTTCTTT.